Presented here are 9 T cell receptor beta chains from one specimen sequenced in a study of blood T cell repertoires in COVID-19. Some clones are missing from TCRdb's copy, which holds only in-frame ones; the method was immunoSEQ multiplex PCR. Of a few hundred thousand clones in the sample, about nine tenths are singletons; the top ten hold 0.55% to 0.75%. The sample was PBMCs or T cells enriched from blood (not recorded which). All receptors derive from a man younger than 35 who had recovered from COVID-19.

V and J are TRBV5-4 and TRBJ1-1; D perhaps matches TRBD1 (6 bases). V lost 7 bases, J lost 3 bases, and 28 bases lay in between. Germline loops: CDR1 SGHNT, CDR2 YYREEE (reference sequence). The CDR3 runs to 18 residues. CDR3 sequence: CASGHPDLLTGTYTEAFF. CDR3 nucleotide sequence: TGTGCCAGCGGTCACCCTGACCTCCTGACAGGAACATACACTGAAGCTTTCTTT.

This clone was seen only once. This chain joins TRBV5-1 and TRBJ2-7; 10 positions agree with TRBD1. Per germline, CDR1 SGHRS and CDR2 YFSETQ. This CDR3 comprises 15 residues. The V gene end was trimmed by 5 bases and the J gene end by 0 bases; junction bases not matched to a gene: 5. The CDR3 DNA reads TGCGCCAGCAGTCCGGACAGGGGGGTCTCCTACGAGCAGTACTTC. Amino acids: CASSPDRGVSYEQYF.

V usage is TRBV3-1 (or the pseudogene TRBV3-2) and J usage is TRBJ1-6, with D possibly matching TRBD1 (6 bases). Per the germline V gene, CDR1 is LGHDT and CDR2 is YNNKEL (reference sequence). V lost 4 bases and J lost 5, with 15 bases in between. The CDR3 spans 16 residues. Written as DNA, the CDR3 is TGTGCCAGCAGCCTCAGGGGAGGGTTGAATAATTCACCCCTCCACTTT. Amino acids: CASSLRGGLNNSPLHF.

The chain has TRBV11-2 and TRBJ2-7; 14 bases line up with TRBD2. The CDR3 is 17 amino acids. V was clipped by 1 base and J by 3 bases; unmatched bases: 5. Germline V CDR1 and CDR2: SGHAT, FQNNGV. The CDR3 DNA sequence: TGTGCCAGCAGCTTAGGCCCCGGGACTAGCGGGGGCTACGAGCAGTACTTC. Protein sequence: CASSLGPGTSGGYEQYF.

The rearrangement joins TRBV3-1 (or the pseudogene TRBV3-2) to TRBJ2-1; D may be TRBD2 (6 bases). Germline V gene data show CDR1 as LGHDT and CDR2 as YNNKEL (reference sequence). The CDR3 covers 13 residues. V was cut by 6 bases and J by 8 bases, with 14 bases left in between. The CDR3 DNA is TGTGCCAGCAGACCCCATAGCGGTCATGAGCAGTTCTTC. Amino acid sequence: CASRPHSGHEQFF.

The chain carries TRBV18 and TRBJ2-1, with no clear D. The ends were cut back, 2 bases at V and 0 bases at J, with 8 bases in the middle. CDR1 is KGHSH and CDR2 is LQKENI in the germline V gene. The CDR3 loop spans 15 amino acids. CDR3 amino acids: CASSPFGPSYNEQFF. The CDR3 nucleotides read TGTGCCAGCTCACCATTCGGTCCCTCCTACAATGAGCAGTTCTTC. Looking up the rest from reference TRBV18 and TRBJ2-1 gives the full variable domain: NAGVMQNPRHLVRRRGQEARLRCSPMKGHSHVYWYRQLPEEGLKFMVYLQKENIIDESGMPKERFSAEFPKEGPSILRIQQVVRGDSAAYFCASSPFGPSYNEQFFGPGTRLTVL.

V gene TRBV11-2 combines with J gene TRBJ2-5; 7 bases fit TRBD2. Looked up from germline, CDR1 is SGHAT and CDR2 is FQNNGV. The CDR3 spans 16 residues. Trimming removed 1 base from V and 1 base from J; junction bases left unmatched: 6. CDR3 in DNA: TGTGCCAGCAGCTTAGGGGGGGGAGCGGTCCAAGAGACCCAGTACTTC. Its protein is CASSLGGGAVQETQYF.

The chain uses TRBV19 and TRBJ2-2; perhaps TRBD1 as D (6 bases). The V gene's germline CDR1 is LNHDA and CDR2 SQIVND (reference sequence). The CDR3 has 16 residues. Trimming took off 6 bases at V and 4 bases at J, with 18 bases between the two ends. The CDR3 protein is CASRLLGGGGTGELFF. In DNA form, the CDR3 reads TGTGCCAGTAGACTCCTAGGTGGGGGCGGCACCGGGGAGCTGTTTTTT.

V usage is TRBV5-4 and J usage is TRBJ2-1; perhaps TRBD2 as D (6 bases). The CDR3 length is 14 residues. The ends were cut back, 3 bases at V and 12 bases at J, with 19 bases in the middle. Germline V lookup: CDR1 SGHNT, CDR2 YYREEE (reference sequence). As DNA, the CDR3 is TGTGCCAGCAGCTGGGGGGACCACGCCGCACCGCAGTTCTTC. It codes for CASSWGDHAAPQFF.